The 21 T cell receptor beta chains in this list originate from one sample, sequenced in a study of cytomegalovirus exposure and HLA in healthy donors. PCR amplification relied on 60 Vbeta primers (plus 13 Jbeta primers). The data were produced by immunoSEQ multiplex PCR, yet TCRdb's version contains in-frame clones alone and is incomplete. The table lists around 140,000 clones, 80% to 85% of them singletons. The sequencing sample was made of PBMCs. These receptors came from a woman between 50 and 59 years old in good health and CMV-seropositive.

The CDR3 region is CASSRLGKSETQYF. As DNA, the CDR3 is TGCGCCAGCAGCCGCCTAGGCAAATCGGAGACCCAGTACTTC. The gene calls are TRBV4-3 and TRBJ2-5, with no clear D. Germline CDR1 and CDR2: LGHNA and YSLEER. V shed 4 bases and J shed 5 bases, with 14 bases lying between them. This CDR3 region has 14 residues.

This clone was seen only a few times. The gene calls are TRBV7-8 and TRBJ2-7; weak D call: TRBD1 (5 bases). V shed 4 bases and J shed 1 base, with 8 bases lying between them. CDR3 length: 13 residues. Germline CDR1 and CDR2: SGHVS and FQNEAQ. Here the CDR3 reads CASSSRASYEQYF. The CDR3 DNA follows: TGTGCCAGCAGCTCCAGGGCTTCCTACGAGCAGTACTTC.

This clone was detected a few times. The gene calls are TRBV18 and TRBJ2-2; no definite D call. CDR1 and CDR2 (germline): KGHSH, LQKENI. The CDR3 length is 15 residues. V dropped 2 bases and J dropped 5 bases, with 12 bases sitting between them. CDR3 coding DNA: TGTGCCAGCTCACCATTATTAGTAACTACCGGGGAGCTGTTTTTT. Amino acid sequence: CASSPLLVTTGELFF.

This rearrangement joins TRBV5-1 to TRBJ1-6; 9 nucleotides match TRBD1. The CDR3 is 15 residues long. Germline assignment: CDR1 SGHRS and CDR2 YFSETQ. V was clipped by 4 bases and J by 5 bases; unmatched bases: 4. This CDR3 is CASSAWTGDNSPLHF. The CDR3 DNA is TGCGCCAGCAGCGCTTGGACAGGGGATAATTCACCCCTCCACTTT.

The CDR3 region is CAPPRSGTDTQYF. The CDR3 bases are TGCGCCCCTCCCCGGAGTGGTACAGATACGCAGTATTTT. The rearrangement links TRBV23-1 to TRBJ2-3, with D uncertain. TRBV23-1 has ORF status, its function being uncertain. There are 13 residues in the CDR3. The V end was cut by 11 bases, the J end by 3 bases, with 15 bases between.

The DNA for the CDR3 is TGTGCCAGCAGCTTAGTCGATAGCGGCGGGGAGCTGTTTTTT. Translating gives CASSLVDSGGELFF. The V and J genes are TRBV7-2 and TRBJ2-2, with D possibly matching TRBD2 (6 bases). The V gene's germline CDR1 is SGHTA and CDR2 FQGNSA. The CDR3 covers 14 residues. Trimming left V 1 base short and J 7 bases short, with 10 bases between. Full variable domain (outside the CDR3, taken from reference TRBV7-2 and TRBJ2-2): GAGVSQSPSNKVTEKGKDVELRCDPISGHTALYWYRQSLGQGLEFLIYFQGNSAPDKSGLPSDRFSAERTGGSVSTLTIQRTQQEDSAVYLCASSLVDSGGELFFGEGSRLTVL.

This sequence joins TRBV5-1 and TRBJ2-5; no reliable D call. The germline V and J ends were trimmed by 4 bases and 5 bases, with 12 bases remaining between them. Germline values: CDR1 SGHRS, CDR2 YFSETQ. This CDR3 has 13 residues. CDR3: CASSGLSLETQYF. The CDR3 DNA sequence: TGCGCCAGCAGCGGTTTATCACTTGAGACCCAGTACTTC.

The gene calls are TRBV6-6 and TRBJ2-1; a possible D gene is TRBD2 (5 bases). The CDR3 sequence is 13 residues long. The V end was cut by 10 bases, the J end by 9 bases, with 19 bases between. CDR1 MNHNY and CDR2 SVGAGI come from the germline V gene (reference sequence). CDR3 bases: TGTGCCATCGCTTTGGTTGGCGGGTCTGAGCAGTTCTTC. It encodes CAIALVGGSEQFF.

The chain joins TRBV11-2 to TRBJ2-7, with 8 bases fitting TRBD1. Germline V gives CDR1 SGHAT, CDR2 FQNNGV. The V segment lost 5 bases and the J segment 4 bases; nucleotides outside the gene matches: 16. The CDR3 totals 17 residues. CDR3 in DNA: TGTGCCAGCAGCCTTGCCGGGGCAGGGGGCATTATTTACGAGCAGTACTTC. It is translated as CASSLAGAGGIIYEQYF.

DNA for the CDR3: TGTGCCAGCTCACCATGGCGGGACTCGGGGGATACGCAGTATTTT. This encodes CASSPWRDSGDTQYF. This chain connects TRBV18 to TRBJ2-3; tentatively, D is TRBD2 (6 bases). Germline CDR1 is KGHSH and CDR2 is LQKENI. Trimming took 2 bases from V and 6 from J, leaving 15 bases between them. The CDR3 is made up of 15 amino acids.

The V and J genes are TRBV7-3 and TRBJ2-5; 9 bases are a match to TRBD1. This CDR3 has 14 residues. Germline-derived CDR1 and CDR2 are SGHTA and FQGTGA. V gave up 5 bases and J gave up 4 bases; unmatched junction bases: 5. The CDR3 protein is CASSPGDRAETQYF. CDR3 nucleotides: TGTGCCAGCAGCCCGGGGGACAGGGCAGAGACCCAGTACTTC. Complete variable domain (other parts from reference TRBV7-3 and TRBJ2-5): GAGVSQTPSNKVTEKGKYVELRCDPISGHTALYWYRQSLGQGPEFLIYFQGTGAADDSGLPNDRFFAVRPEGSVSTLKIQRTERGDSAVYLCASSPGDRAETQYFGPGTRLLVL.

The chain joins TRBV5-4 to TRBJ1-4, with a weak D call TRBD1 (5 bases). The germline CDR1 and CDR2 sequences are SGHNT and YYREEE (reference sequence). This CDR3 has 16 amino acids. Trimming cost V 0 bases and J 3 bases, with 12 bases left between them. As DNA, the CDR3 is TGTGCCAGCAGCTTGGCGGGGGGTATGGCTAATGAAAAACTGTTTTTT. Amino acids: CASSLAGGMANEKLFF.

This chain uses TRBV11-2 with TRBJ1-1; D unclear. V was shortened by 3 bases and J by 1 base, with 18 bases between the two germline ends. The CDR3 has 17 amino acids. Germline CDR1 is SGHAT and CDR2 is FQNNGV. In nucleotides, the CDR3 is TGTGCCAGCAGCTTCGGATTTACGGCCCGGGGGAACACTGAAGCTTTCTTT. As protein: CASSFGFTARGNTEAFF. Looking up the rest from reference TRBV11-2 and TRBJ1-1 gives the full variable domain: EAGVAQSPRYKIIEKRQSVAFWCNPISGHATLYWYQQILGQGPKLLIQFQNNGVVDDSQLPKDRFSAERLKGVDSTLKIQPAKLEDSAVYLCASSFGFTARGNTEAFFGQGTRLTVV.

The rearrangement links TRBV11-2 to TRBJ2-7; tentative D call: TRBD1 (6 bases). Trimming removed 1 base from V and 3 bases from J, with 13 bases in between. This CDR3 is 15 amino acids long. CDR1 and CDR2 from the germline V gene are SGHAT and FQNNGV. CDR3 coding DNA: TGTGCCAGCAGCTTAGCCAGGGGAAGGGGCTACGAGCAGTACTTC. Translation: CASSLARGRGYEQYF.

This sequence joins TRBV28 and TRBJ2-7; TRBD2 agrees at 12 bases. Per the germline V gene, CDR1 is MDHEN and CDR2 is SYDVKM. This CDR3 region has 20 residues. J gave up 2 bases and V 1 base, and 15 bases lay outside the gene matches. CDR3 region: CASSLSRTSGILFTPYEQYF. DNA of the CDR3: TGTGCCAGCAGTTTATCCAGGACTAGCGGGATACTCTTCACCCCCTACGAGCAGTACTTC.

This chain connects TRBV5-1 to TRBJ1-1; no clear D gene. Trimming took off 5 bases at V and 11 bases at J, with 13 bases between the two ends. In germline, CDR1 is SGHRS, CDR2 YFSETQ. The CDR3 runs to 11 residues. The CDR3 DNA follows: TGCGCCAGCAGGCACGGAGAGGATGCTTTCTTT. Translating it yields CASRHGEDAFF. Full variable domain (remainder filled in from reference TRBV5-1 and TRBJ1-1): KAGVTQTPRYLIKTRGQQVTLSCSPISGHRSVSWYQQTPGQGLQFLFEYFSETQRNKGNFPGRFSGRQFSNSRSEMNVSTLELGDSALYLCASRHGEDAFFGQGTRLTVV.

The gene calls are TRBV2 and TRBJ2-7; D unresolved. This CDR3 is built from 11 residues. V dropped 8 bases and J dropped 7 bases, with 12 bases sitting between them. Germline CDR1 SNHLY, CDR2 FYNNEI. The CDR3 here is CASQRSWEQYF. CDR3 nucleotides: TGTGCCAGCCAACGGTCGTGGGAGCAGTACTTC.

The chain carries TRBV2 and TRBJ2-3, with a weak D call TRBD2 (6 bases). Per the germline V gene, CDR1 is SNHLY and CDR2 is FYNNEI. The CDR3 totals 14 residues. V gave up 4 bases and J gave up 5 bases, with 13 bases separating them. This chain's CDR3 is CASSVAGGVDTQYF. CDR3 coding DNA: TGTGCCAGCAGTGTGGCCGGGGGAGTAGATACGCAGTATTTT.

This clone was seen a single time. The V call is TRBV9, the J call TRBJ1-2; 8 positions agree with TRBD1. There are 15 residues in the CDR3. Trimming removed 4 bases from V and 7 bases from J; junction bases left unmatched: 12. Germline V lookup: CDR1 SGDLS, CDR2 YYNGEE. CDR3 protein: CASSPNIQGVGGYTF. The DNA for the CDR3 is TGTGCCAGCAGCCCCAACATACAGGGGGTGGGTGGCTACACCTTC. The full variable domain, in which reference TRBV9 and TRBJ1-2 provide the parts outside the CDR3, is DSGVTQTPKHLITATGQRVTLRCSPRSGDLSVYWYQQSLDQGLQFLIQYYNGEERAKGNILERFSAQQFPDLHSELNLSSLELGDSALYFCASSPNIQGVGGYTFGSGTRLTVV.

The rearrangement uses TRBV4-1 and TRBJ1-4; D not resolved. With 2 bases removed from V and 4 bases from J, the gap between germline ends came to 5 bases. CDR3 length: 13 residues. The germline CDR1 and CDR2 sequences are MGHRA and YSYEKL. The CDR3 is CASSQLLNEKLFF. In DNA form, the CDR3 reads TGCGCCAGCAGCCAATTACTTAATGAAAAACTGTTTTTT.

V and J are TRBV19 and TRBJ2-1, with 10 bases lining up with TRBD2. Germline trimming cut 3 bases from V and 2 bases from J; bases unmatched to any gene: 7. Per germline, CDR1 LNHDA and CDR2 SQIVND (reference sequence). The CDR3 runs 17 residues. The CDR3 region has the DNA TGTGCCAGTAGTATTCGGACTAGCGGCAAAGCCTACAATGAGCAGTTCTTC. Its protein is CASSIRTSGKAYNEQFF.